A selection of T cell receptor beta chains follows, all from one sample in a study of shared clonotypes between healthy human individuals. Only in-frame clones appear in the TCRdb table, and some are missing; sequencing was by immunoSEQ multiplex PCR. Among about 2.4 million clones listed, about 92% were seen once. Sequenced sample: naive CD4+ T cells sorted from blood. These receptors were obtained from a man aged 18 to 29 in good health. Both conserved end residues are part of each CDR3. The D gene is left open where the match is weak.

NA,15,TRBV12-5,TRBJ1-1,CASGLGEEANTEAFF,TGTGCTAGTGGTTTGGGGGAGGAGGCGAACACTGAAGCTTTCTTT
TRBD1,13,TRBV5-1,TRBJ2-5,CASSNRGEETQYF,TGCGCCAGCAGCAACAGGGGAGAAGAGACCCAGTACTTC
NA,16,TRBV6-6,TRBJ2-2,CASSYPTTPNTGELFF,TGTGCCAGCAGTTACCCGACGACACCAAACACCGGGGAGCTGTTTTTT
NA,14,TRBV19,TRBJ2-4,CASSITLGFGIQYF,TGTGCCAGTAGTATCACACTAGGCTTCGGCATTCAGTACTTC
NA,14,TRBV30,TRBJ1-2,CAWSVRVQGVGYTF,TGTGCCTGGAGTGTACGAGTCCAGGGTGTTGGCTACACCTTC
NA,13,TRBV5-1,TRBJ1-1,CASSVARDTEAFF,TGCGCCAGCAGCGTTGCCCGGGACACTGAAGCTTTCTTT
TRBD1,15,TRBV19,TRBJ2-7,CASRSGTGAPYEQYF,TGTGCCAGTAGAAGTGGGACAGGGGCGCCCTACGAGCAGTACTTC
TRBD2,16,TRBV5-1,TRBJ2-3,CASSFTSGSGTDTQYF,TGCGCCAGCAGCTTCACTAGCGGGAGCGGGACAGATACGCAGTATTTT
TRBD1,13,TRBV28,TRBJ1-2,CASRGQGRYGYTF,TGTGCCAGCAGAGGACAGGGGCGCTATGGCTACACCTTC
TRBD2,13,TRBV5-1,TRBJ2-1,CASSSSGYNEQFF,TGCGCCAGCAGCTCTAGCGGTTACAATGAGCAGTTCTTC
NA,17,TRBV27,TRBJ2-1,CASSLSSSDGGYNEQFF,TGTGCCAGCAGTTTATCCTCTTCGGATGGGGGGTACAATGAGCAGTTCTTC
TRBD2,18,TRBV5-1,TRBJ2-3,CASSLARTSGEITDTQYF,TGCGCCAGCAGCTTGGCCCGGACTAGCGGGGAAATCACAGATACGCAGTATTTT